This T cell receptor beta chain appears in the sequencing data of a study of OX40 agonist ivuxolimab in advanced cancers. Study-wide context: Males comprised 82.7% of the group, whose mean age was approximately 60 years (range 23 to 79). Participants could have had prior anti-PD-1, anti-PD-L1 or anti-CTLA-4 therapy, and more than 35% had some.

Germline V gives CDR1 SGHRS, CDR2 YFSETQ. The length of the CDR3 is 15 residues. V trimming: 4 bases; J trimming: 6 bases; junction bases outside the gene matches: 11. Produced via immunoSEQ multiplex PCR; TCRdb's table is partial and in-frame only. Of approximately 66,000 clones in the sample, 75% to 90% were seen once. The rearrangement uses TRBV5-1 and TRBJ1-2; 8 nucleotides match TRBD1. The TCR was taken from an adult with an advanced solid tumor such as melanoma, head and neck, liver or kidney cancer. This material consisted of CD4+ or CD8+ T cells sorted from blood, taken in a trial of the OX40 agonist ivuxolimab. The CDR3 reads CASSQLAGQGDGYTF. As DNA, the CDR3 is TGCGCCAGCAGCCAATTAGCAGGACAGGGCGATGGCTACACCTTC.